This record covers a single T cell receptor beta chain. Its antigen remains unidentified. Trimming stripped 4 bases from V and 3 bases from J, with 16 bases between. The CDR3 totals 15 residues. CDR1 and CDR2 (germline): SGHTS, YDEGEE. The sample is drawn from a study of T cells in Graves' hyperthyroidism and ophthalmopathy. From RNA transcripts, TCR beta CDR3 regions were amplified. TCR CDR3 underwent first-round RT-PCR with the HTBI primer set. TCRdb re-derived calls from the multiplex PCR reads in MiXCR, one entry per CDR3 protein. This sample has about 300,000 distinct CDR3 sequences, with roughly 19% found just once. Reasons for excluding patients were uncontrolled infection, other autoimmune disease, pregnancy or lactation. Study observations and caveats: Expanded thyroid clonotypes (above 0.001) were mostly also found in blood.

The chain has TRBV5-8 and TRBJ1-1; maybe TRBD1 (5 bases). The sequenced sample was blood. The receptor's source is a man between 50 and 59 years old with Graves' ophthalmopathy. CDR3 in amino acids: CASSQLRGGDTEAFF. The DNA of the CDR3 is TGTGCCAGCAGCCAATTGCGCGGGGGGGACACTGAAGCTTTCTTT.